These T cell receptor beta chains were read from a single sample in a study of CD8 T cells in ankylosing spondylitis. TCRdb ran MiXCR on the 5' RACE reads and lists one entry per CDR3 protein. Here the sample spans roughly 700,000 distinct CDR3 sequences, around 20% being singletons. The sample taken for sequencing was blood, either unsorted or a sorted T cell fraction (not recorded which). These receptors were taken from a male donor with ankylosing spondylitis. The CDR3 runs from the conserved cysteine through the conserved F or W. D genes are given only for firm matches. Expanded clones are given a class, and other clones once, few, many or no size at all.

j_gene,abundance,v_gene,d_gene,CDR3aa,CDR3nt
TRBJ2-5,.,TRBV18,TRBD2,CASSANNYGTTRGTQYF,TGTGCCAGCTCAGCTAACAACTACGGGACTACCAGAGGGACCCAGTACTTC
TRBJ1-1,.,TRBV6-1,.,CASTDRANTEAFF,TGTGCCAGCACTGATCGGGCGAACACTGAAGCTTTCTTT
TRBJ1-1,once,TRBV2,.,CASVTGDTYTEAFF,TGTGCCAGCGTCACCGGGGATACGTACACTGAAGCTTTCTTT
TRBJ2-2,.,TRBV20-1,.,CSLDGGRAGELFF,TGCAGCCTTGATGGGGGGCGTGCCGGGGAGCTGTTTTTT
TRBJ1-2,.,TRBV2,TRBD1,CASSGDRGFSGYTF,TGTGCCAGCAGTGGGGACAGGGGATTTAGTGGCTACACCTTC
TRBJ2-5,few,TRBV29-1,.,CSVESDIQETQYF,TGCAGCGTTGAAAGTGACATCCAAGAGACCCAGTACTTC
TRBJ2-7,.,TRBV9,TRBD2,CASSSGLAGAGYEQYF,TGTGCCAGCAGCTCCGGACTAGCGGGAGCGGGCTACGAGCAGTACTTC
TRBJ2-7,.,TRBV27,.,CASSLSYLEWPTEQYF,TGTGCCAGCAGTTTATCCTATTTAGAATGGCCTACGGAGCAGTACTTC
TRBJ2-3,.,TRBV7-9,.,CASTLRDTDTQYF,TGTGCCAGCACATTGCGGGACACAGATACGCAGTATTTT
TRBJ2-7,.,TRBV6-1,.,CASSEGWTAIYEQYF,TGTGCCAGCAGTGAGGGATGGACAGCGATCTACGAGCAGTACTTC
TRBJ2-3,.,TRBV4-3,TRBD2,CASSQGSSGRSDTQYF,TGCGCCAGCAGCCAAGGATCTAGCGGGAGGTCAGATACGCAGTATTTT
TRBJ2-1,few,TRBV6-1,.,CASSLGLGTYNEQFF,TGTGCCAGCAGTCTGGGTTTGGGGACCTACAATGAGCAGTTCTTC
TRBJ1-1,.,TRBV7-9,.,CASSLVGGSEAFF,TGTGCCAGCAGCTTAGTGGGCGGATCTGAAGCTTTCTTT
TRBJ2-7,few,TRBV13,TRBD1,CASSLVRDSRPYEQYF,TGTGCCAGCAGCTTAGTCAGGGACAGTCGACCCTACGAGCAGTACTTC
TRBJ2-2,.,TRBV10-3,.,CAISREIRDGELFF,TGTGCCATCAGTCGGGAGATACGAGACGGGGAGCTGTTTTTT
TRBJ2-3,.,TRBV20-1,TRBD2,CRAQLAGGSTDTQYF,TGCAGGGCCCAACTAGCGGGGGGAAGCACAGATACGCAGTATTTT
TRBJ2-2,.,TRBV11-2,.,CASSPAGRGNTGELFF,TGTGCCAGCAGCCCCGCCGGCAGGGGGAACACCGGGGAGCTGTTTTTT
TRBJ2-1,.,TRBV15,TRBD2,CATSRKREGTYNEQFF,TGTGCCACCAGCAGGAAGCGGGAGGGCACCTACAATGAGCAGTTCTTC
TRBJ1-3,few,TRBV7-8,TRBD1,CASSVTGVGNTIYF,TGTGCCAGCAGCGTTACAGGGGTCGGAAACACCATATATTTT
TRBJ2-2,.,TRBV5-1,.,CASSLGAAVNTGELFF,TGCGCCAGCAGCTTGGGGGCGGCAGTGAACACCGGGGAGCTGTTTTTT
TRBJ1-2,.,TRBV27,.,CASSKAPGGSYGYTF,TGTGCCAGCAGTAAAGCCCCCGGGGGTAGCTATGGCTACACCTTC
TRBJ2-2,.,TRBV7-3,.,CASSDPAGTTGELFF,TGTGCCAGCAGCGACCCCGCGGGTACTACCGGGGAGCTGTTTTTT
TRBJ2-1,.,TRBV12-3/TRBV12-4,TRBD2,CASSPRTGLAGNEQFF,TGTGCCAGCAGCCCACGGACGGGACTAGCGGGAAATGAGCAGTTCTTC
TRBJ1-5,.,TRBV7-2,.,CASSLDQEYQPQHF,TGTGCCAGCAGCTTGGACCAGGAGTATCAGCCCCAGCATTTT
TRBJ2-3,.,TRBV20-1,.,CSARVQGPSTDTQYF,TGCAGTGCTAGAGTTCAGGGCCCTAGCACAGATACGCAGTATTTT
TRBJ2-1,.,TRBV5-1,.,CASSLDSGLSYNEQFF,TGCGCCAGCAGCTTGGATTCCGGGTTGTCCTACAATGAGCAGTTCTTC
TRBJ2-5,.,TRBV20-1,.,CSAGITETQYF,TGCAGTGCTGGCATCACTGAGACCCAGTACTTC